The 15 T cell receptor beta chains presented below share a single source sample, sequenced in a study of HIV-infected patients and healthy controls. cDNA was made from around 0.45 ug RNA using alpha and beta constant primers. Alpha and beta chain libraries were made separately by chain-specific third strand synthesis with multiplexing indices. TCRdb reanalysed the 5' RACE reads using MiXCR and keeps one entry per CDR3 protein. The sample shows 11,000 or so distinct CDR3 sequences, less than 6.5% of them seen only once. No cell fractionation was done, so the repertoire covers all unsorted peripheral blood T cells. Sequenced input: blood. The receptor set was obtained from an adult in good health.

By sample share, this clonotype is medium-sized. J is TRBJ2-4 and V is TRBV15; 12 bases agree with TRBD1. The CDR3 totals 18 residues. V gave up 0 bases and J gave up 1 base; unmatched junction bases: 4. Germline assignment: CDR1 LNHNV and CDR2 YYDKDF (reference sequence). In DNA, the CDR3 is TGTGCCACCAGCAGAGATAAGGGACAGGGGGCGGCCAAAAACATTCAGTACTTC. Its translation: CATSRDKGQGAAKNIQYF.

This clonotype is medium-sized within its sample. This chain uses TRBV6-2 or TRBV6-3 with TRBJ2-7; no clear D gene. CDR1 and CDR2 (germline): MNHEY, SVGEGT. V was pared by 4 bases and J by 12 bases, with 25 bases between. CDR3 length: 15 amino acids. CDR3 amino acids: CASSSPLRLPGQGYF. CDR3 nucleotide sequence: TGTGCCAGCAGTTCCCCTTTACGGCTACCGGGCCAAGGGTACTTC.

This clonotype was counted many times. V is TRBV7-9 and J is TRBJ1-4, with 7 bases lining up with TRBD1. The CDR3 has 16 amino acids. With 1 base clipped from V and 7 bases from J, the junction kept 9 bases outside the gene matches. Germline CDR1 and CDR2: SEHNR and FQNEAQ (reference sequence). In DNA form, the CDR3 reads TGTGCCAGCAGCTTAGGAGGGACAGCCAGGCCTGAAAAACTGTTTTTT. Its translation: CASSLGGTARPEKLFF.

Judged by abundance, this clonotype is medium-sized. The chain joins TRBV6-4 to TRBJ2-2, with 7 positions matching TRBD2. The CDR3 is made up of 13 amino acids. V shed 5 bases, J shed 5 bases, and the junction held 2 bases outside the gene matches. Germline loops: CDR1 MRHNA, CDR2 SNTAGT. The CDR3: CASSSGETGELFF. The CDR3 region has the DNA TGTGCCAGCAGTAGCGGGGAGACCGGGGAGCTGTTTTTT.

This clonotype has ten or more counts. The rearrangement links TRBV27 to TRBJ2-4, with 9 bases aligning to TRBD1. The CDR3 loop spans 16 amino acids. V gave up 6 bases and J gave up 8 bases; unmatched junction bases: 14. From germline, CDR1 is MNHEY and CDR2 SMNVEV (reference sequence). CDR3 nucleotide sequence: TGTGCCAGCAGGGGAAGGAGCACAGGGGGCGCGGACATTCAGTACTTC. Protein product: CASRGRSTGGADIQYF.

Sample share makes this clonotype medium-sized. The chain has TRBV6-2 or TRBV6-3 and TRBJ2-6; D is possibly TRBD1 or TRBD2 (5 bases each). Per germline, CDR1 MNHEY and CDR2 SVGEGT. V was cut by 2 bases and J by 4 bases, with 9 bases left in between. CDR3 length: 15 amino acids. CDR3 loop: CASSYEGTGANVLTF. The CDR3 DNA is TGTGCCAGCAGTTACGAAGGGACCGGGGCCAACGTCCTGACTTTC.

The chain joins TRBV20-1 to TRBJ1-1; D not certain. This CDR3 contains 15 residues. The germline V and J ends were trimmed by 3 bases and 7 bases, with 21 bases remaining between them. Looked up from germline, CDR1 is DFQATT and CDR2 is SNEGSKA (reference sequence). The DNA for the CDR3 is TGCAGTGCTAGCCTTTTAGGACCGGCCCGAATTGAAGCTTTCTTT. It specifies CSASLLGPARIEAFF.

This clonotype was seen many times. This chain joins TRBV3-1 and TRBJ2-1; D may be TRBD1 or TRBD2 (6 bases each). The germline V gene encodes CDR1 LGHDT and CDR2 YNNKEL (reference sequence). This CDR3 region has 16 residues. Trimming shortened V by 1 base and J by 4 bases, and 14 bases separated the two germline ends. The CDR3 is CASSQVGRGLYNEQFF. CDR3 DNA: TGTGCCAGCAGCCAAGTAGGACGGGGGCTTTACAATGAGCAGTTCTTC.

The gene calls are TRBV12-3 or TRBV12-4 and TRBJ2-5; tentatively, D is TRBD2 (5 bases). This CDR3 has 14 amino acids. With 5 bases removed from V and 5 bases from J, the gap between germline ends came to 15 bases. The chain's CDR3 is CASSPRTSRETQYF. CDR3 DNA sequence: TGTGCCAGCAGTCCGCGGACTTCCCGGGAGACCCAGTACTTC.

This clonotype was observed a handful of times. The chain recombines TRBV5-4 with TRBJ1-1; the D is unclear. The CDR3 is 15 amino acids. Germline V gene data show CDR1 as SGHNT and CDR2 as YYREEE (reference sequence). V was shortened by 5 bases and J by 0 bases, with 14 bases between the two germline ends. Here the CDR3 reads CASRIWTEVNTEAFF. Written as DNA, the CDR3 is TGTGCCAGCAGGATCTGGACCGAGGTGAACACTGAAGCTTTCTTT.

This clonotype was observed at least ten times. The gene calls are TRBV7-8 and TRBJ2-3; 9 positions match TRBD1. From germline, CDR1 is SGHVS and CDR2 FQNEAQ. This CDR3 comprises 16 residues. V lost 5 bases to trimming and J lost 2 bases; unmatched junction nucleotides: 8. CDR3 sequence (DNA): TGTGCCAGCAGCCCGAGGCGGGACAGGGCCACAGATACGCAGTATTTT. This sequence encodes CASSPRRDRATDTQYF.

This clonotype was found many times. This chain connects TRBV29-1 to TRBJ2-1; 9 nucleotides line up with TRBD2. Germline V gives CDR1 SQVTM, CDR2 ANQGSEA. V lost 4 bases and J lost 10; bases outside the gene matches: 11. The CDR3 is 14 amino acids. CDR3 sequence reads: CSVAMASGAIEQFF. CDR3 DNA: TGCAGCGTTGCTATGGCTAGCGGGGCAATCGAGCAGTTCTTC.

In its sample, this clonotype ranks as medium-sized (0.01 to 0.1%). The rearrangement joins TRBV14 to TRBJ2-1, with 12 nucleotides matching TRBD2. CDR1 and CDR2 from the germline V gene are SGHDN and FVKESK. The length of the CDR3 is 23 residues. Trimming at V came to 1 base and at J to 4 bases, leaving 23 bases not matched to a gene. This CDR3 is CASSQGRKAVLAGGRVSYNEQFF. The CDR3 nucleotides read TGTGCCAGCAGCCAAGGCCGAAAGGCGGTGCTAGCGGGGGGGCGAGTGAGTTACAATGAGCAGTTCTTC.

This clonotype has a count of ten or more. The genes are TRBV6-5 and TRBJ2-7, with a tentative D call TRBD1 (5 bases). This CDR3 has 12 amino acids. Trimming pared 6 bases from V and 3 bases from J, leaving 9 bases between. Germline V gene sequence: CDR1 MNHEY, CDR2 SVGAGI. Here the CDR3 reads CASRRQFYEQYF. CDR3 nucleotide sequence: TGTGCCAGCAGAAGACAGTTCTACGAGCAGTACTTC.

By sample fraction, this clonotype is medium-sized. The chain employs TRBV27 and TRBJ2-1; D not certain. Germline-derived CDR1 and CDR2 are MNHEY and SMNVEV (reference sequence). V was pared by 2 bases and J by 4 bases, with 15 bases between. The CDR3 runs to 16 residues. CDR3 in amino acids: CASSLKLQARYNEQFF. CDR3 nucleotides: TGTGCCAGCAGTTTAAAGTTGCAGGCCCGATACAATGAGCAGTTCTTC.